The 10 T cell receptor beta chains reported below all come from one sample, sequenced in a study of breast tumors, draining lymph nodes, adjacent tissues. In TCRdb, the multiplex PCR reads were re-called with MiXCR into one record per CDR3 protein. This table has about 130,000 distinct CDR3 sequences, around 20% appearing once. The lymph nodes were axillary draining lymph nodes from breast cancer patients. Sequencing was done on a sample of axillary lymph node tissue. These receptor sequences come from a female donor with breast cancer. Some clones in this sample may be carry-over from other donors' samples.

This clonotype was counted at least ten times. This chain connects TRBV5-8 to TRBJ2-1, with D possibly matching TRBD1 (8 bases). The CDR3 consists of 15 residues. The V gene lost 0 bases and the J gene lost 6 bases, with 13 bases spanning the gap. CDR1 is SGHTS and CDR2 is YDEGEE in the germline V gene. The CDR3 here is CASSLAYRGGNEQFF. The CDR3, as DNA: TGTGCCAGCAGCTTGGCCTACAGGGGGGGCAATGAGCAGTTCTTC. Combining the CDR3 with reference TRBV5-8 and TRBJ2-1 gives the whole variable domain EAGVTQSPTHLIKTRGQQATLRCSPISGHTSVYWYQQALGLGLQFLLWYDEGEERNRGNFPPRFSGRQFPNYSSELNVNALELEDSALYLCASSLAYRGGNEQFFGPGTRLTVL.

This clonotype has ten or more counts. The chain recombines TRBV19 with TRBJ2-1; TRBD2 aligns across 11 bases. Per germline, CDR1 LNHDA and CDR2 SQIVND (reference sequence). CDR3 size: 17 residues. Trimming removed 5 bases from V and 3 bases from J; junction bases left unmatched: 9. CDR3 loop: CASSPRPLAGGYNEQFF. The CDR3 DNA sequence: TGTGCCAGTAGTCCCCGCCCTCTAGCGGGAGGCTACAATGAGCAGTTCTTC.

This clonotype was seen repeatedly, ten times or more. The chain uses TRBV7-9 and TRBJ2-2, with 8 bases lining up with TRBD2. This CDR3 has 17 residues. V shed 5 bases, J shed 6 bases, and the junction held 14 bases outside the gene matches. Germline CDR1 is SEHNR and CDR2 is FQNEAQ (reference sequence). DNA for the CDR3: TGTGCCAGCAGCCCGACTTCCGGGACTAGAGGGGCCGGGGAGCTGTTTTTT. Translated: CASSPTSGTRGAGELFF.

In its sample, this clonotype was seen many times. The J gene is TRBJ2-3, the V gene TRBV9, with 11 nucleotides matching TRBD1. Germline V gene data show CDR1 as SGDLS and CDR2 as YYNGEE. CDR3 size: 16 residues. V shed 4 bases and J 1 base; nucleotides not matched to a gene: 5. CDR3 sequence reads: CASSTGQGAGTDTQYF. CDR3 coding DNA: TGTGCCAGCAGCACAGGACAGGGGGCAGGCACAGATACGCAGTATTTT. Full variable domain (remainder filled in from reference TRBV9 and TRBJ2-3): DSGVTQTPKHLITATGQRVTLRCSPRSGDLSVYWYQQSLDQGLQFLIQYYNGEERAKGNILERFSAQQFPDLHSELNLSSLELGDSALYFCASSTGQGAGTDTQYFGPGTRLTVL.

This clonotype was counted many times. J is TRBJ2-3 and V is TRBV10-3; a weak D match, TRBD1 (7 bases). V was shortened by 11 bases and J by 0 bases, with 15 bases between the two germline ends. CDR3 size: 14 residues. Germline CDR1 is ENHRY and CDR2 is SYGVKD. CDR3 sequence (DNA): TGTGCCTCCAGGGGGACTCTAAGCACAGATACGCAGTATTTT. Its translation is CASRGTLSTDTQYF.

This clonotype was seen at least ten times. J is TRBJ1-2 and V is TRBV20-1, with TRBD1 matching over 7 bases. Germline V gene lookup returns CDR1 DFQATT and CDR2 SNEGSKA (reference sequence). CDR3 length equals 12 residues. V lost 5 bases to trimming and J lost 1 base; unmatched junction nucleotides: 1. The CDR3 nucleotides read TGCAGTGCTCGACAGGGTAACTATGGCTACACCTTC. Its translation: CSARQGNYGYTF.

Points on this clonotype: A much more abundant neighbour one base away suggests this may be a read error. The V gene is TRBV4-2, the J gene TRBJ2-6; 9 nucleotides line up with TRBD1. Per germline, CDR1 LGHNA and CDR2 YNFKEQ. Unmatched junction bases numbered 3, after V lost 1 base and J lost 8 bases. The CDR3 length is 15 residues. The CDR3 here is CASSQAGTGTNVLTF. As DNA, the CDR3 is TGTGCCAGCAGCCAAGCTGGGACAGGGACCAACGTCCTGACTTTC.

Details on this clonotype: Possible read error: a much larger clone is one base away. The chain is built from TRBV20-1 and TRBJ2-7; TRBD2 matches at 9 bases. Germline assignment: CDR1 DFQATT and CDR2 SNEGSKA (reference sequence). Trimming removed 3 bases from V and 3 bases from J; junction bases left unmatched: 9. The CDR3 loop spans 15 amino acids. CDR3 nucleotide sequence: TGCAGTGCTAGCCGGACTAGAGCGGGGGGCTACGAGCAGTACTTC. As protein: CSASRTRAGGYEQYF.

In this sample, this clonotype turned up many times. The chain joins TRBV9 to TRBJ2-7, with D unclear. CDR1 SGDLS and CDR2 YYNGEE come from the germline V gene. The length of the CDR3 is 12 residues. Deletions cut 7 bases from V and 2 bases from J, with 10 bases between. Written as DNA, the CDR3 is TGTGCCAGCCTCGGGTATACCTACGAGCAGTACTTC. This gives the protein CASLGYTYEQYF.

This clonotype was counted ten times or more. The rearrangement uses TRBV2 and TRBJ2-3, with TRBD2 matching 15 bases. The CDR3 has 17 residues. Per germline, CDR1 SNHLY and CDR2 FYNNEI. V lost 8 bases and J lost 0; bases outside the gene matches: 6. The CDR3 nucleotides read TGTGCCAGCGTGGGACTAGCGGGAGGCTCTAGCACAGATACGCAGTATTTT. This gives the protein CASVGLAGGSSTDTQYF.